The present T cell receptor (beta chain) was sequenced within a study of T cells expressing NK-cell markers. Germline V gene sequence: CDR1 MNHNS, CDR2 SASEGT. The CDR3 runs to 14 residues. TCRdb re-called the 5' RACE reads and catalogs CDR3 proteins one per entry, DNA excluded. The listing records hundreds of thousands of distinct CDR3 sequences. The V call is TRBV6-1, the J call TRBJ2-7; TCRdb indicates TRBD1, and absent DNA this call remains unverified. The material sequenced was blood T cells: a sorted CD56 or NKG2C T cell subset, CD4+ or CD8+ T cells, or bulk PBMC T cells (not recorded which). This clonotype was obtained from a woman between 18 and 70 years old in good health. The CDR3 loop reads CASSRGTVAYEQYF.